This TCR beta chain was profiled in a study of PD-L1 blockade in urothelial cancer. TCRdb keeps only in-frame clones here, not all; method: immunoSEQ multiplex PCR. The sample shows about 82,000 clones, around 76% of them seen only once. This CDR3 has 13 amino acids. This chain links TRBV21-1 with TRBJ2-7; the table's D call TRBD2 went unverified against the DNA. TRBV21-1 is a known pseudogene. The sample consisted of PBMCs, taken around atezolizumab (anti-PD-L1) treatment. The receptor comes from a man in his 70s with urothelial cancer. The CDR3 region has the DNA TGTGCCAGCAGCGATCGGACTTTCTACGAGCAGTACTTC. The encoded protein is CASSDRTFYEQYF.